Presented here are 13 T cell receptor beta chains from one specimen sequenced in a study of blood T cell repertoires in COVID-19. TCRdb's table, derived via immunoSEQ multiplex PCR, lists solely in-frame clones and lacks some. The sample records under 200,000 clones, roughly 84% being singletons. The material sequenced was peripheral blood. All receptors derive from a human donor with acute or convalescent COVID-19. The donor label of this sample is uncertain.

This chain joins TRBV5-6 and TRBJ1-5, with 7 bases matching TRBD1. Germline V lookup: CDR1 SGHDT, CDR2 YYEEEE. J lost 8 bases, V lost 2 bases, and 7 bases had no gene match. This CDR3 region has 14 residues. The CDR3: CASSLGGDKKPQHF. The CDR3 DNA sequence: TGTGCCAGCAGCTTAGGGGGCGATAAGAAGCCCCAGCATTTT.

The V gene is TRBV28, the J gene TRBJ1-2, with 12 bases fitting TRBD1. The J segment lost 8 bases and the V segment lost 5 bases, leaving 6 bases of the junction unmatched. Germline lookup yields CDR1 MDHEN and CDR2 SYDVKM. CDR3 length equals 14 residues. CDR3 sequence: CASSTFGTGGGYTF. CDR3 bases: TGTGCCAGCAGTACCTTCGGGACAGGGGGCGGCTACACCTTC.

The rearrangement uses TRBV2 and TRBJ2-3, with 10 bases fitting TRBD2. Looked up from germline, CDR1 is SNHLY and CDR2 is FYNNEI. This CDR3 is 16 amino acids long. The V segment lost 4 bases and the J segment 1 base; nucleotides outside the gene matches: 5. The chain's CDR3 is CASSGAGGPGTDTQYF. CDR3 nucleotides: TGTGCCAGCAGTGGAGCGGGGGGGCCGGGCACAGATACGCAGTATTTT. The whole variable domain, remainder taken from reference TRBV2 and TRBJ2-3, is EPEVTQTPSHQVTQMGQEVILRCVPISNHLYFYWYRQILGQKVEFLVSFYNNEISEKSEIFDDQFSVERPDGSNFTLKIRSTKLEDSAMYFCASSGAGGPGTDTQYFGPGTRLTVL.

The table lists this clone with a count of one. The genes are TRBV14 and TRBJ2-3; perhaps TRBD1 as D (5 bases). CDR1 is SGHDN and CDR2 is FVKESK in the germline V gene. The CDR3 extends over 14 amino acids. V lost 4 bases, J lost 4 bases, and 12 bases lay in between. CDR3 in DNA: TGTGCCAGCAGCCGACAGACACCGCCAGATACGCAGTATTTT. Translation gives CASSRQTPPDTQYF.

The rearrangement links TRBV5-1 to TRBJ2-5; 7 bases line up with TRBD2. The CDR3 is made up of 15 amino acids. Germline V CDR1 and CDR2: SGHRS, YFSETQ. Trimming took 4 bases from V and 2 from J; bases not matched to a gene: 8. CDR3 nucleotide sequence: TGCGCCAGCAGCACCGGAGGGAGGGGACAAGAGACCCAGTACTTC. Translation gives CASSTGGRGQETQYF. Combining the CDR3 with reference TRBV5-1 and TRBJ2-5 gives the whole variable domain KAGVTQTPRYLIKTRGQQVTLSCSPISGHRSVSWYQQTPGQGLQFLFEYFSETQRNKGNFPGRFSGRQFSNSRSEMNVSTLELGDSALYLCASSTGGRGQETQYFGPGTRLLVL.

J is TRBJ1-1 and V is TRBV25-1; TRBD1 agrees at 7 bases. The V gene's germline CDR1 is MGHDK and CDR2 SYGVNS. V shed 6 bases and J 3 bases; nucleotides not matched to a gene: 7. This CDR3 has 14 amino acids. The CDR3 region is CASRKAGGYTEAFF. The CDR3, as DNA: TGTGCCAGCAGGAAGGCAGGGGGGTACACTGAAGCTTTCTTT.

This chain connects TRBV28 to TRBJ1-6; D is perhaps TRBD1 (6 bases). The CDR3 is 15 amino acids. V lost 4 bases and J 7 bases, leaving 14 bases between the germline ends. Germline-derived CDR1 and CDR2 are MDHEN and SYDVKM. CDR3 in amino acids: CASSSTGEGNSPLHF. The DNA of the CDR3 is TGTGCCAGCAGTTCGACAGGAGAGGGGAATTCACCCCTCCACTTT.

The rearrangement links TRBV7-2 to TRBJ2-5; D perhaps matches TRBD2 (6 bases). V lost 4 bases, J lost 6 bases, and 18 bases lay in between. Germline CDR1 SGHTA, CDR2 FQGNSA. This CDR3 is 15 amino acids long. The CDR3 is CASSYAGTAVQTQYF. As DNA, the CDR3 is TGTGCCAGCAGCTACGCTGGGACTGCGGTACAGACCCAGTACTTC.

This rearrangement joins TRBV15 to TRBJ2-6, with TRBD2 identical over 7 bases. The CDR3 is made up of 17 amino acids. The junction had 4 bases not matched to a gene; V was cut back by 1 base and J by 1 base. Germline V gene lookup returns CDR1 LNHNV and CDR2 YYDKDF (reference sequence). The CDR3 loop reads CATSRGGGGSGANVLTF. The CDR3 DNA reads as TGTGCCACCAGCAGAGGTGGGGGGGGATCTGGGGCCAACGTCCTGACTTTC. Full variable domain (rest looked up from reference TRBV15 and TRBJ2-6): DAMVIQNPRYQVTQFGKPVTLSCSQTLNHNVMYWYQQKSSQAPKLLFHYYDKDFNNEADTPDNFQSRRPNTSFCFLDIRSPGLGDTAMYLCATSRGGGGSGANVLTFGAGSRLTVL.

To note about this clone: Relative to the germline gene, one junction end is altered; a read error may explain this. DNA for the CDR3: TGTGCCAGTAATATAGGGGCGGGAGCCGGCACCGGGGAGCTGTTTTTT. It translates to CASNIGAGAGTGELFF. This rearrangement joins TRBV19 to TRBJ2-2; 7 positions agree with TRBD2. CDR1 and CDR2 (germline): LNHDA, SQIVND (reference sequence). The CDR3 contains 16 residues.

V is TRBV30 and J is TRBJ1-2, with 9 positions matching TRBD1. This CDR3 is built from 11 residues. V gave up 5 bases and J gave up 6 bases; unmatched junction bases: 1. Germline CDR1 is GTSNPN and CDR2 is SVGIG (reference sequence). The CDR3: CAWGQGHGYTF. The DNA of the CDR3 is TGTGCCTGGGGACAGGGGCATGGCTACACCTTC.

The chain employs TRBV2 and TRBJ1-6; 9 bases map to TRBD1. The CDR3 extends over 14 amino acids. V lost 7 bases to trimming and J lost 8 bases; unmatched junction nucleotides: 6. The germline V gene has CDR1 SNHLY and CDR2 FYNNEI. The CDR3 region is CASTPDRGDSPLHF. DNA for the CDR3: TGTGCCAGCACCCCCGACAGGGGGGATTCACCCCTCCACTTT.

CDR3 DNA: TGCGCCAGCAGCTGGGACTGGGCCTACAATGAGCAGTTCTTC. This encodes CASSWDWAYNEQFF. V and J are TRBV5-1 and TRBJ2-1; D possibly corresponds to TRBD2 (6 bases). This CDR3 is built from 14 residues. CDR1 is SGHRS, CDR2 YFSETQ, per germline. Trimming removed 3 bases from V and 2 bases from J, with 9 bases in between. Complete variable domain (other parts from reference TRBV5-1 and TRBJ2-1): KAGVTQTPRYLIKTRGQQVTLSCSPISGHRSVSWYQQTPGQGLQFLFEYFSETQRNKGNFPGRFSGRQFSNSRSEMNVSTLELGDSALYLCASSWDWAYNEQFFGPGTRLTVL.